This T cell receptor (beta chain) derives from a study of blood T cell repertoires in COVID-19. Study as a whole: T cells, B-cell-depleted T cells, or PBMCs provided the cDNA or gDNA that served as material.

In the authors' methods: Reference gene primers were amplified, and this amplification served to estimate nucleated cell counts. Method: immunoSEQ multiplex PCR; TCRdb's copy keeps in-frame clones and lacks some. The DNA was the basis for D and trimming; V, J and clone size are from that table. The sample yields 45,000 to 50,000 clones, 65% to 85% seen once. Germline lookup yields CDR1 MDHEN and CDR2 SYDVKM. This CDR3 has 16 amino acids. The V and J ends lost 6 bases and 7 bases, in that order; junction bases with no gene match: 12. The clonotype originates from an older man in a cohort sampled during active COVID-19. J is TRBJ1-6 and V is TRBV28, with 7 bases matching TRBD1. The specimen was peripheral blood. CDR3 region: CASRAGTVSLNSPLHF. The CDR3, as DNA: TGTGCCAGCAGAGCCGGGACAGTTAGTTTAAATTCACCCCTCCACTTT.